The rows below give T cell receptor beta chains drawn from one sample of a study of low-dose radiotherapy and immunotherapy resistance in tumors. TCRdb independently ran MiXCR on the reads; one entry per CDR3 protein. The sample holds over 50,000 distinct CDR3 sequences, roughly 33% seen once. The sequencing here drew on PBMCs, taken after low-dose radiotherapy plus immunotherapy. Receptors were obtained from a male donor with rectosigmoid adenocarcinoma. CDR3s include the opening cysteine and the closing phenylalanine or tryptophan. Each record gives: D gene, J gene, clone size, V gene, CDR3 DNA, CDR3 protein. The D gene is left open where the match is weak. Only part of the rows carry a size: once, few, many, or a class if the clone is expanded.

-	TRBJ2-7	-	TRBV28	TGTGCCAGCAGTTGGGGACGGGCGGTCTACGAGCAGTACTTC	CASSWGRAVYEQYF
-	TRBJ1-5	many	TRBV2	TGTGCCAGCAGTGGGTCGGGAACTAGCCAGCCCCAGCATTTT	CASSGSGTSQPQHF
-	TRBJ1-2	many	TRBV7-2	TGTGCCAGCAGCTTAGCACAGAGTTATGGCTACACCTTC	CASSLAQSYGYTF
-	TRBJ1-5	-	TRBV6-6	TGTGCCAGCAGTGCTAAAAAGGCTTATCAGCCCCAGCATTTT	CASSAKKAYQPQHF
-	TRBJ2-7	many	TRBV27	TGTGCCAGCAGTTTATCGAGGGCAGGGCACGAGCAGTACTTC	CASSLSRAGHEQYF
TRBD2	TRBJ2-1	-	TRBV7-8	TGTGCCAGCAGCCTCGCCGGGGGGACTCTCAAGGGCAATGAGCAGTTCTTC	CASSLAGGTLKGNEQFF
TRBD2	TRBJ2-3	many	TRBV7-2	TGTGCCAGCAGCTTCCGGATAGCGGGGGGGCGGACAGATACGCAGTATTTT	CASSFRIAGGRTDTQYF
-	TRBJ2-7	many	TRBV12-3/TRBV12-4	TGTGCCAGCAGTCCAACCGGGGGCAGCTACGAGCAGTACTTC	CASSPTGGSYEQYF
-	TRBJ1-1	many	TRBV19	TGTGCCAGTACCCCGGGCAGACCGCAACAGATGACCACTGAAGCTTTCTTT	CASTPGRPQQMTTEAFF
-	TRBJ1-2	many	TRBV6-1	TGTGCCAGCAGTGAGGTAGTTAAGGGTTACGGCTACACCTTC	CASSEVVKGYGYTF
-	TRBJ1-4	few	TRBV7-8	TGTGCCAGCAGCTCCCGTTTTAGCGGAGCAACTAATGAAAAACTGTTTTTT	CASSSRFSGATNEKLFF
TRBD2	TRBJ2-2	-	TRBV20-1	TGCAGTGCTAGCGTCTCCGGGACTAAGAACACCGGGGAGCTGTTTTTT	CSASVSGTKNTGELFF
TRBD1	TRBJ1-6	-	TRBV28	TGTGCCACGGACAGGGGAGGTAATTCACCCCTCCACTTT	CATDRGGNSPLHF
-	TRBJ2-3	few	TRBV7-2	TGTGCCAGCAGCCCTCGAAGCGGCCCCCTGGTCACAGATACGCAGTATTTT	CASSPRSGPLVTDTQYF
-	TRBJ2-7	many	TRBV11-1	TGTGCCAGCAGCTCCCGGGCGGGGCGATGGGGCGAGCAGTACTTC	CASSSRAGRWGEQYF
-	TRBJ2-2	many	TRBV28	TGTGCCAGCAGTCCCCCGGGCGGAGGGACCTTTAACACCGGGGAGCTGTTTTTT	CASSPPGGGTFNTGELFF
TRBD1	TRBJ2-2	many	TRBV7-6	TGTGCCAGCAGCTATATCGGACAGGTTGACGGGGAGCTGTTTTTT	CASSYIGQVDGELFF
-	TRBJ1-1	-	TRBV7-8	TGTGGCTCGGCGACGTATAACACTGAAGCTTTCTTT	CGSATYNTEAFF
-	TRBJ1-6	many	TRBV20-1	TGCAGTGCCCCGACACAGCCTAATTCACCCCTCCACTTT	CSAPTQPNSPLHF
-	TRBJ1-1	-	TRBV12-3/TRBV12-4	TGTGCCAGCAGTTTAGTAGGGGGCACTGAAGCTTTCTTT	CASSLVGGTEAFF
-	TRBJ1-2	many	TRBV28	TGTGCCAGCAGTTTAGGCCGGGGGAAGAGTAACTATGGCTACACCTTC	CASSLGRGKSNYGYTF
TRBD1	TRBJ1-4	many	TRBV7-2	TGTGCCAGCAGCCTCTACGGACAGGGTGAAAAACTGTTTTTT	CASSLYGQGEKLFF
-	TRBJ1-6	many	TRBV7-9	TGTGCCAGCAGCTCGGACAGTAGGCTAAATTCGCCCCTCCACTTT	CASSSDSRLNSPLHF
TRBD2	TRBJ2-7	few	TRBV18	TGTGCCAGCTCGACGGGCGGGAGCTCCTACGAGCAGTACTTC	CASSTGGSSYEQYF
-	TRBJ2-1	-	TRBV12-3/TRBV12-4	TGTGCCAGCAGTTTGGCTAGGACGGGTTTATACAATGAGCAGTTCTTC	CASSLARTGLYNEQFF
TRBD2	TRBJ2-1	many	TRBV7-3	TGTGCCAGCAGCCTTCAAGGGGGACTAGCGAATTACAATGAGCAGTTCTTC	CASSLQGGLANYNEQFF
-	TRBJ2-6	-	TRBV20-1	TGCAGTGCTAGACCCTCTGGGGCCAACGTCCTGACTTTC	CSARPSGANVLTF
-	TRBJ1-1	-	TRBV27	TGTGCCAGCTGGTCGGGACACCTGAACACTGAAGCTTTCTTT	CASWSGHLNTEAFF
-	TRBJ1-5	-	TRBV6-2/TRBV6-3	TGTGCCAGCAAATCAGCTGTCGATAGCAATCAGCCCCAGCATTTT	CASKSAVDSNQPQHF
TRBD1	TRBJ2-1	-	TRBV6-1	TGTGCCAGCAGTTCGGGGACAGCCGGATACATGGAGCAGTTCTTC	CASSSGTAGYMEQFF
-	TRBJ1-2	many	TRBV7-8	TGTGCCAGCAGCGCCCGGGATCTCCTTAGAGGCTACACCTTC	CASSARDLLRGYTF
-	TRBJ2-1	many	TRBV2	TGTGCCAGCAAGCCGAGAAACAGGGGAGGCGATGAGCAGTTCTTC	CASKPRNRGGDEQFF
-	TRBJ2-1	many	TRBV7-9	TGTGCCAGCAGCCCCTACAGGAACTCCTACAATGAGCAGTTCTTC	CASSPYRNSYNEQFF
TRBD2	TRBJ2-5	many	TRBV5-1	TGCGCCAGCAGCCCTGGACTAGAAGAGACCCAGTACTTC	CASSPGLEETQYF
-	TRBJ2-5	-	TRBV11-3	TGTGCCAGCAGCCGCGACGGCCAAGAGACCCAGTACTTC	CASSRDGQETQYF
TRBD1	TRBJ2-7	many	TRBV5-1	TGCGCCAGTGAGGGACAGCCCAACTCCTACGAGCAGTACTTC	CASEGQPNSYEQYF
TRBD1	TRBJ2-7	once	TRBV12-3/TRBV12-4	TGTGCCAGCAGCCCCAGGACAGGGGCTTACTACGAGCAGTACTTC	CASSPRTGAYYEQYF
TRBD1	TRBJ2-7	many	TRBV3-1	TGTGCCAGCAGCCAAAGAAGGACAGGGTCCTACGAGCAGTACTTC	CASSQRRTGSYEQYF
-	TRBJ2-1	-	TRBV2	TGTGCCAGCAGCGCCGTGACTAGGCCCTACAATGAGCAGTTCTTC	CASSAVTRPYNEQFF